The 17 T cell receptor beta chains below all came from one sample that was sequenced in a study of blood T cells in healthy people across ages. Sample-barcoded 5' priming and a J-beta primer mix drove a second PCR of 7 to 11 cycles. TCRdb reanalysed the 5' RACE reads using MiXCR and keeps one entry per CDR3 protein. The sample carries about 1.7 million distinct CDR3 sequences, 28% recorded once. Sequenced: blood. These receptor sequences come from a woman aged 25 to 39 in good health.

This clonotype occurred a few times. V and J are TRBV30 and TRBJ1-2; D remains unclear. The CDR3 spans 11 residues. V was clipped by 1 base and J by 4 bases, with 4 bases between them. Per germline, CDR1 GTSNPN and CDR2 SVGIG (reference sequence). CDR3 nucleotides: TGTGCCTGGAGTGCCTCCTATGGCTACACCTTC. It is translated as CAWSASYGYTF. Supplemented by reference TRBV30 and TRBJ1-2, the full variable domain reads SQTIHQWPATLVQPVGSPLSLECTVEGTSNPNLYWYRQAAGRGLQLLFYSVGIGQISSEVPQNLSASRPQDRQFILSSKKLLLSDSGFYLCAWSASYGYTFGSGTRLTVV.

This clonotype was counted between two and nine times. The chain carries TRBV12-3 or TRBV12-4 and TRBJ2-3; perhaps TRBD2 as D (5 bases). The germline V and J ends were trimmed by 3 bases and 1 base, with 11 bases remaining between them. This CDR3 has 15 amino acids. CDR3 sequence reads: CASSFRWERTDTQYF. The DNA of the CDR3 is TGTGCCAGCAGTTTTCGGTGGGAGCGCACAGATACGCAGTATTTT.

This clonotype was detected a few times. The chain recombines TRBV28 with TRBJ2-7; 11 bases map to TRBD1. V dropped 6 bases and J dropped 6; count of bases not matched to a gene: 13. CDR3 size: 16 residues. Per the germline V gene, CDR1 is MDHEN and CDR2 is SYDVKM. The CDR3 nucleotides are TGTGCCAGCAGCCCTCGCCAGGGACAGGGGGGGGCCGAGCAGTACTTC. This gives the protein CASSPRQGQGGAEQYF.

This clonotype came up a few times. V gene TRBV7-9 combines with J gene TRBJ2-3; TRBD1 matches 7 bases. V was clipped by 4 bases and J by 4 bases; unmatched bases: 5. The CDR3 loop spans 14 amino acids. Germline CDR1 is SEHNR and CDR2 is FQNEAQ (reference sequence). CDR3: CASSSRRGPDTQYF. The CDR3, as DNA: TGTGCCAGCAGCTCCCGTAGGGGGCCAGATACGCAGTATTTT.

The rearrangement joins TRBV12-3 or TRBV12-4 to TRBJ2-3; TRBD1 matches at 9 bases. This CDR3 region has 14 residues. The junction had 9 bases not matched to a gene; V was cut back by 10 bases and J by 4 bases. CDR3 nucleotide sequence: TGTGCCACCCGACAGGGGGTCAGCGCAGATACGCAGTATTTT. Translation gives CATRQGVSADTQYF.

This clonotype is a singleton in its sample. The rearrangement links TRBV4-3 to TRBJ1-1; a weak D match, TRBD1 (6 bases). The germline V and J ends were trimmed by 1 base and 4 bases, with 16 bases remaining between them. Germline CDR1 and CDR2: LGHNA and YSLEER. The CDR3 spans 16 residues. As DNA, the CDR3 is TGCGCCAGCAGCCAAGCCCGACGCAGGGGAGGCACTGAAGCTTTCTTT. Protein sequence: CASSQARRRGGTEAFF.

This clonotype was observed many times. The chain joins TRBV3-1 to TRBJ2-7; TRBD2 matches at 10 bases. CDR3 length equals 18 residues. CDR1 LGHDT and CDR2 YNNKEL come from the germline V gene (reference sequence). After removal of 0 bases from V and 4 bases from J, the junction contained 12 bases not matched to a gene. CDR3 amino acids: CASSQESWSGRGFYEQYF. The CDR3 coding sequence is TGTGCCAGCAGCCAAGAAAGTTGGAGCGGGAGGGGGTTTTACGAGCAGTACTTC.

A few counts support this clonotype. The rearrangement uses TRBV5-1 and TRBJ2-7, with 7 bases that match TRBD1. CDR1 and CDR2 (germline): SGHRS, YFSETQ. This CDR3 region has 16 residues. With V trimmed by 4 bases and J by 6 bases, 16 bases remained unmatched. CDR3: CASSTLGTVASGEQYF. CDR3 DNA: TGCGCCAGCAGCACGCTCGGGACAGTGGCTTCGGGCGAGCAGTACTTC.

This clonotype was recorded many times. This rearrangement joins TRBV20-1 to TRBJ2-7, with D possibly being TRBD1 or TRBD2 (5 bases each). This CDR3 region has 15 residues. Germline-derived CDR1 and CDR2 are DFQATT and SNEGSKA (reference sequence). Trimming shortened V by 0 bases and J by 5 bases, and 17 bases separated the two germline ends. CDR3 nucleotide sequence: TGCAGTGCTAGAGATCCGAGGGACCCATTGGACGAGCAGTACTTC. Translated, it gives CSARDPRDPLDEQYF.

V usage is TRBV28 and J usage is TRBJ1-1; D remains ambiguous. The germline V gene encodes CDR1 MDHEN and CDR2 SYDVKM. V was cut by 2 bases and J by 6 bases, with 7 bases left in between. There are 12 residues in the CDR3. This chain's CDR3 is CASSLIFAEAFF. The CDR3 DNA reads as TGTGCCAGCAGTTTAATCTTTGCTGAAGCTTTCTTT.

Note on this clonotype: A read error may be the cause here, since a much bigger clone is one base away. CDR3 bases: TGTGCCAGCAACTTAGCCACCGTCTACGAGCAGTACTTC. Encoded protein: CASNLATVYEQYF. This chain joins TRBV7-8 and TRBJ2-7; D ambiguous. CDR1 and CDR2 (germline): SGHVS, FQNEAQ. CDR3 length: 13 amino acids.

CDR3 region: CAISGDLQETQYF. The CDR3 nucleotides are TGTGCCATCAGTGGGGACCTTCAAGAGACCCAGTACTTC. The rearrangement links TRBV10-3 to TRBJ2-5; the D gene could be TRBD1 or TRBD2 (5 bases each). V lost 4 bases and J 2 bases, leaving 8 bases between the germline ends. Germline-derived CDR1 and CDR2 are ENHRY and SYGVKD. The CDR3 covers 13 residues.

The chain carries TRBV27 and TRBJ1-3; D not resolved. Germline V lookup: CDR1 MNHEY, CDR2 SMNVEV (reference sequence). The CDR3 extends over 15 amino acids. Trimming stripped 9 bases from V and 0 bases from J, with 15 bases between. CDR3 nucleotide sequence: TGTGCCAGTCAAATCAACTGGGGCTCTGGAAACACCATATATTTT. The encoded protein is CASQINWGSGNTIYF.

This clonotype has a single count. The chain employs TRBV29-1 and TRBJ1-1; D call uncertain. Deletions cut 3 bases from V and 4 bases from J, with 9 bases between. This CDR3 is 12 amino acids long. Per the germline V gene, CDR1 is SQVTM and CDR2 is ANQGSEA. The CDR3: CSVEGWATEAFF. In DNA form, the CDR3 reads TGCAGCGTTGAGGGATGGGCCACTGAAGCTTTCTTT.

The rearrangement joins TRBV5-1 to TRBJ1-5; 9 nucleotides align to TRBD1. This CDR3 comprises 16 residues. Trimming at V came to 4 bases and at J to 1 base, leaving 6 bases not matched to a gene. CDR1 and CDR2 (germline): SGHRS, YFSETQ. Written as DNA, the CDR3 is TGCGCCAGCAGCCAGGGACAGGGTATGAGCAATCAGCCCCAGCATTTT. Its protein product is CASSQGQGMSNQPQHF.

In its sample, this clonotype was seen a few times. V and J are TRBV28 and TRBJ2-7; 7 bases map to TRBD2. CDR1 and CDR2 from the germline V gene are MDHEN and SYDVKM. V shed 4 bases, J shed 9 bases, and the junction held 18 bases outside the gene matches. This CDR3 is 16 amino acids long. The DNA of the CDR3 is TGTGCCAGCAGTTCAAACCTAGCGGCAGCTCTAAGGGGGCAGTACTTC. It translates to CASSSNLAAALRGQYF.

V is TRBV28 and J is TRBJ2-1, with D perhaps matching TRBD1 or TRBD2 (5 bases each). The CDR3 extends over 14 amino acids. The V gene's germline CDR1 is MDHEN and CDR2 SYDVKM. Trimming pared 6 bases from V and 10 bases from J, leaving 19 bases between. CDR3 loop: CASRPILRGGEQFF. CDR3 coding DNA: TGTGCCAGCAGACCAATACTAAGGGGCGGGGAGCAGTTCTTC.